The text below deals with one T cell receptor (beta chain). Antigen: not known. Separate from the approximately 670-subject first cohort, the approximately 120-subject validation cohort was the one that the donors belonged to. This entry is derived from a study of cytomegalovirus exposure and HLA in healthy donors. Study-level findings and limits: Researchers counted around 180 TCR beta chains as cytomegalovirus-associated.

Repertoires were generated with immunoSEQ multiplex PCR, while TCRdb's copy carries only in-frame clones and drops some. The sample lists 200,000 to 250,000 clones, roughly 83% occurring once. The CDR3 runs to 13 residues. V was cut by 3 bases and J by 7 bases, with 13 bases left in between. Germline V lookup: CDR1 KGHSH, CDR2 LQKENI. Sequencing was carried out using PBMCs. The J gene is TRBJ2-7, the V gene TRBV18, with D tentatively TRBD1 or TRBD2 (5 bases each). This receptor was taken from a woman aged 25 to 45 in good health and CMV-seropositive. CDR3 DNA sequence: TGTGCCAGCTCACCCCGGGACGGCGAAGAGCAGTACTTC. Encoded protein: CASSPRDGEEQYF. The full variable domain, completed using reference TRBV18 and TRBJ2-7, is NAGVMQNPRHLVRRRGQEARLRCSPMKGHSHVYWYRQLPEEGLKFMVYLQKENIIDESGMPKERFSAEFPKEGPSILRIQQVVRGDSAAYFCASSPRDGEEQYFGPGTRLTVT.